This T cell receptor beta chain was obtained from a study of beta chain features in type 1 diabetes. Overall study findings and caveats: There was a moderate but significant shortening of TCRB CDR3s in all four CD4+ subsets of Type 1 diabetes patients.

V was shortened by 4 bases and J by 5 bases, with 17 bases between the two germline ends. The CDR3 totals 16 residues. Germline V lookup: CDR1 LGHNA, CDR2 YSLEER. Since all of the isolated RNA was reverse transcribed, expressed TCRB transcripts were what got sequenced. Repertoires were generated with immunoSEQ multiplex PCR, while TCRdb's copy carries only in-frame clones and drops some. The repertoire holds 500,000 to 800,000 clones, roughly 12% seen once, with more than 0.1% in the top ten. In the case of this clone: No antigen is known for it.

This clonotype was sampled from a man aged 30-40 years with type 1 diabetes. The sample comprised naive CD4+ T cells from blood. The chain employs TRBV4-3 and TRBJ1-4; tentatively, D is TRBD1 (6 bases). CDR3 DNA sequence: TGCGCCAGCAGCCCCCAACTCTACAGGGCCAATGAAAAACTGTTTTTT. Translated: CASSPQLYRANEKLFF.